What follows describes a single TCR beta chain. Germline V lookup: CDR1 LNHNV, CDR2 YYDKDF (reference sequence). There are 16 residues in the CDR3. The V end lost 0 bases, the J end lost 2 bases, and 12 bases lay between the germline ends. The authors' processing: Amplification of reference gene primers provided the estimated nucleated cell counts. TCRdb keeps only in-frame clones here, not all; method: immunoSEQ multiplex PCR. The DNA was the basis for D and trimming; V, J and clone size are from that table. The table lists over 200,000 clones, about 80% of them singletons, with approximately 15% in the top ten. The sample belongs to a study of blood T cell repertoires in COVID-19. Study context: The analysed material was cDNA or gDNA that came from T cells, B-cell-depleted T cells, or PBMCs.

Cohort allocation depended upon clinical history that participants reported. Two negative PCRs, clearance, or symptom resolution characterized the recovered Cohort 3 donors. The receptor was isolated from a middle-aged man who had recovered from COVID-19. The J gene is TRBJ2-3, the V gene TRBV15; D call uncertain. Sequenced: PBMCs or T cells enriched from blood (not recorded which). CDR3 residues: CATSRDQLPNTDTQYF. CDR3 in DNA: TGTGCCACCAGCAGAGATCAACTACCGAACACAGATACGCAGTATTTT. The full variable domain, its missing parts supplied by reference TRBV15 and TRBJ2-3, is DAMVIQNPRYQVTQFGKPVTLSCSQTLNHNVMYWYQQKSSQAPKLLFHYYDKDFNNEADTPDNFQSRRPNTSFCFLDIRSPGLGDTAMYLCATSRDQLPNTDTQYFGPGTRLTVL.